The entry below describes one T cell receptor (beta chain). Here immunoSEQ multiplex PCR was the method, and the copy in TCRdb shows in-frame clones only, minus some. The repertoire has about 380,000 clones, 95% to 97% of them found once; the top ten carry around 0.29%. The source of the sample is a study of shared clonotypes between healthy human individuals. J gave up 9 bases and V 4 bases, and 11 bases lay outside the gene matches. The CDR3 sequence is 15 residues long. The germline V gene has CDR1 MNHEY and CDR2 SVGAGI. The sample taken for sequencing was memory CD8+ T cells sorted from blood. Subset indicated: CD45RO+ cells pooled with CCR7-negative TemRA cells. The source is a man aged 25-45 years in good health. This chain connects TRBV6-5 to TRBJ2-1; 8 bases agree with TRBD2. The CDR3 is CASSSLPGLVGEQFF. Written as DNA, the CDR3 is TGTGCCAGCAGTTCTTTGCCGGGACTAGTAGGTGAGCAGTTCTTC.